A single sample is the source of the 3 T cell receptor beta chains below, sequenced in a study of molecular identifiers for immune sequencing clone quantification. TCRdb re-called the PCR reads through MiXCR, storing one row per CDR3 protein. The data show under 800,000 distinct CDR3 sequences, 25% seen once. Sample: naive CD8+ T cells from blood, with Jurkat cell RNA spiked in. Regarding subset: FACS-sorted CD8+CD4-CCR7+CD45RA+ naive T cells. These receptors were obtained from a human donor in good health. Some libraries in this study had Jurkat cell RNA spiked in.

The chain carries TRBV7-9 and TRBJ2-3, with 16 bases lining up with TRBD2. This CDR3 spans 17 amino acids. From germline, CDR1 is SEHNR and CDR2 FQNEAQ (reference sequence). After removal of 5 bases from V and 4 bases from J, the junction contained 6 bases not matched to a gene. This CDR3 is CASSAGTSGGAPDTQYF. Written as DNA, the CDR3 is TGTGCCAGCAGCGCCGGGACTAGCGGGGGGGCTCCAGATACGCAGTATTTT.

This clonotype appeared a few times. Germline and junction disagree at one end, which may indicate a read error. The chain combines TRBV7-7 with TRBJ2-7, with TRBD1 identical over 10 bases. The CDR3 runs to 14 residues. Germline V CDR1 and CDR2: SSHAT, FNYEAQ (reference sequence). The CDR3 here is CASSSTDRGDEQYF. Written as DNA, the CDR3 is TGTGCTAGCAGCTCAACGGACAGGGGGGACGAGCAGTACTTC.

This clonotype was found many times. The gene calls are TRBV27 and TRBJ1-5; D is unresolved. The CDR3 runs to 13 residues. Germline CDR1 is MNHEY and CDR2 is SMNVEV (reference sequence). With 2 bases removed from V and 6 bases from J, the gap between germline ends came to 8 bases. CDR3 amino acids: CASSLVEGQPQHF. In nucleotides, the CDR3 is TGTGCCAGCAGTTTAGTCGAGGGTCAGCCCCAGCATTTT.